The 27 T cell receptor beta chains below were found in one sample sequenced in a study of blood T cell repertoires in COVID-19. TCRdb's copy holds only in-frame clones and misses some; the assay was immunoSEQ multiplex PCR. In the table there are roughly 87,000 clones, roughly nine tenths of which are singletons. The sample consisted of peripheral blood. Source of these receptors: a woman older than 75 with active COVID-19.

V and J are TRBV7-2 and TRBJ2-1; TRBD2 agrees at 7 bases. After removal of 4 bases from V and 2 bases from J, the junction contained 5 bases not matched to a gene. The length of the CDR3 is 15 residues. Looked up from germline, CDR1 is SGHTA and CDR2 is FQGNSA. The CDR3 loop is CASSSERGPYNEQFF. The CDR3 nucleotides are TGTGCCAGCAGCTCGGAGCGGGGCCCCTACAATGAGCAGTTCTTC.

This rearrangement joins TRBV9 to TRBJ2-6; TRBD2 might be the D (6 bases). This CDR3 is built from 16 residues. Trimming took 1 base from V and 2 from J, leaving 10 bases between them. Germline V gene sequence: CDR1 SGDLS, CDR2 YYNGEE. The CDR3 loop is CASSVLGGTGANVLTF. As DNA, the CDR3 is TGTGCCAGCAGCGTATTGGGAGGAACTGGGGCCAACGTCCTGACTTTC.

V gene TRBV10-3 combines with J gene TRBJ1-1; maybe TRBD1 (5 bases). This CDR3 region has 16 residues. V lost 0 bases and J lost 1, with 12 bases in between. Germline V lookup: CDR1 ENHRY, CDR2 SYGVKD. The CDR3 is CAISESYRTANTEAFF. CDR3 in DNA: TGTGCCATCAGTGAGTCCTACAGGACGGCGAACACTGAAGCTTTCTTT.

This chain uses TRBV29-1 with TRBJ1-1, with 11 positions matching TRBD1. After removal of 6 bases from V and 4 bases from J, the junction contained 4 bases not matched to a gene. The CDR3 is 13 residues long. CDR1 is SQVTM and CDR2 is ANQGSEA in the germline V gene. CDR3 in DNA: TGCAGCGTGTGGACAGGGGGCACCACTGAAGCTTTCTTT. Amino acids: CSVWTGGTTEAFF.

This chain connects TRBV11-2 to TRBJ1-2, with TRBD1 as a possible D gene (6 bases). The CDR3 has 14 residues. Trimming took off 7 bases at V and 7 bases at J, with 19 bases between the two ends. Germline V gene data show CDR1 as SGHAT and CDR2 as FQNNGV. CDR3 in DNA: TGTGCCAGCACCCTTGTTGGGGGGGCTGGTGGCTACACCTTC. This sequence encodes CASTLVGGAGGYTF.

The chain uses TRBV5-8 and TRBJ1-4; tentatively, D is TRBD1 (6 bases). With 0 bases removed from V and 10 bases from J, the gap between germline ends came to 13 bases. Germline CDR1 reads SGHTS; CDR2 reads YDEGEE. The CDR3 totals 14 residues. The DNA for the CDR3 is TGTGCCAGCAGCTTGGTCGGGGGGCCTGGAAAACTGTTTTTT. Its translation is CASSLVGGPGKLFF.

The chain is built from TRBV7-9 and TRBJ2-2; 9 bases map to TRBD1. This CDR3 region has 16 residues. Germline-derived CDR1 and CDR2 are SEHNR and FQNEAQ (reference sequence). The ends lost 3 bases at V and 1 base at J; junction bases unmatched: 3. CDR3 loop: CASSLPGQGNTGELFF. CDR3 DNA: TGTGCCAGCAGCTTGCCGGGACAGGGGAACACCGGGGAGCTGTTTTTT.

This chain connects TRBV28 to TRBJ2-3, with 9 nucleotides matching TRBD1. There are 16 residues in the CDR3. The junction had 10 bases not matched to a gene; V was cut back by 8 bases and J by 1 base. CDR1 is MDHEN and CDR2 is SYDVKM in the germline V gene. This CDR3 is CASRPSWTGGTDTQYF. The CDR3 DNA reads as TGTGCCAGCCGACCTTCGTGGACAGGGGGCACAGATACGCAGTATTTT.

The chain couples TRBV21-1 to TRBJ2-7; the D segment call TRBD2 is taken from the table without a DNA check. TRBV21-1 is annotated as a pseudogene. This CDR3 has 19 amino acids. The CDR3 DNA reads TGTGCCAGCAGCAACGAGCGGGAGATGGTATTCGGTAGGTCCTACGAGCAGTACTTC. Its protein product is CASSNEREMVFGRSYEQYF.

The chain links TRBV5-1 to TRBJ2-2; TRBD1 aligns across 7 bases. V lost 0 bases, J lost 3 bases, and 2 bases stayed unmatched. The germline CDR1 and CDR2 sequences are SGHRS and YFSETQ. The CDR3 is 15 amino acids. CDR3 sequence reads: CASSLAGTDTGELFF. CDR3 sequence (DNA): TGCGCCAGCAGCTTGGCCGGGACAGACACCGGGGAGCTGTTTTTT. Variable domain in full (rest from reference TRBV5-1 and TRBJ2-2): KAGVTQTPRYLIKTRGQQVTLSCSPISGHRSVSWYQQTPGQGLQFLFEYFSETQRNKGNFPGRFSGRQFSNSRSEMNVSTLELGDSALYLCASSLAGTDTGELFFGEGSRLTVL.

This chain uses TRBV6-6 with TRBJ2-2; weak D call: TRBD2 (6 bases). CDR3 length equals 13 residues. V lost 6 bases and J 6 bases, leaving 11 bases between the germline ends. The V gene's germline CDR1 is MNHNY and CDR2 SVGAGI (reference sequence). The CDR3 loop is CASSGSTAGELFF. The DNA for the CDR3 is TGTGCCAGCAGCGGGAGTACCGCCGGGGAGCTGTTTTTT.

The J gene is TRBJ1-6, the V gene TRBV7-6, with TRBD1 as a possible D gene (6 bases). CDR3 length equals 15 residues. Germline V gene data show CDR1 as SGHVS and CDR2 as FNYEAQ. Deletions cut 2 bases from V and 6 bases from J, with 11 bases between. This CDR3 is CASSLTGLGNSPLHF. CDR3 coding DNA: TGTGCCAGCAGCTTAACAGGGCTGGGTAATTCACCCCTCCACTTT. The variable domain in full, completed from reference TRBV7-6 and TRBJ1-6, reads GAGVSQSPRYKVTKRGQDVALRCDPISGHVSLYWYRQALGQGPEFLTYFNYEAQQDKSGLPNDRFSAERPEGSISTLTIQRTEQRDSAMYRCASSLTGLGNSPLHFGNGTRLTVT.

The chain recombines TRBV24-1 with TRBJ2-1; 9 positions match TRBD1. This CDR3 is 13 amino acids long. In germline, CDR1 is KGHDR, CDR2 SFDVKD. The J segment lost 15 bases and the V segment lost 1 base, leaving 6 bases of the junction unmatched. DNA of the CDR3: TGTGCCACCAGTGATTTTGGGGACAGGGATTTGTTCTTC. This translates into CATSDFGDRDLFF.

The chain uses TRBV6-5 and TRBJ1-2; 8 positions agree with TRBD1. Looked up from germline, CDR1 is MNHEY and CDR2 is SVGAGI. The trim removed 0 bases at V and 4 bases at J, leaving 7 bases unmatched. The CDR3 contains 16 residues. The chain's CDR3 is CASSYSRTGGGYGYTF. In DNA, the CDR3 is TGTGCCAGCAGTTACTCCCGAACAGGGGGAGGCTATGGCTACACCTTC.

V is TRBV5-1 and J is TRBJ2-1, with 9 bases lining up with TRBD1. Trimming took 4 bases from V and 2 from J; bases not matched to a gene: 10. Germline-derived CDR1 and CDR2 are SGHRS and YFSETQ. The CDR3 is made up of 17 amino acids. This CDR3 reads CASSDPTGGRAYNEQFF. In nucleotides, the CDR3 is TGCGCCAGCAGCGACCCGACAGGGGGAAGGGCCTACAATGAGCAGTTCTTC.

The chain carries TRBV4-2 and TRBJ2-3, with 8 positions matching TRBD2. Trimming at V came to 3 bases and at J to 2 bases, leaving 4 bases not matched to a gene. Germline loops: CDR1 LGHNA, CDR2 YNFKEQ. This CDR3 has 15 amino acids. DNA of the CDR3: TGTGCCAGCAGCCAGGTAGCGGGGCTCACAGATACGCAGTATTTT. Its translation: CASSQVAGLTDTQYF.

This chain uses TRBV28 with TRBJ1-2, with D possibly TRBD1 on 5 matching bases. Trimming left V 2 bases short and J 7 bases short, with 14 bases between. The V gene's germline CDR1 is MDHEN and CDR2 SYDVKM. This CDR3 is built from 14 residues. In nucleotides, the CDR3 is TGTGCCAGCAGTTTAGGGGGGACCGTCTTTGGCTACACCTTC. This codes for CASSLGGTVFGYTF.

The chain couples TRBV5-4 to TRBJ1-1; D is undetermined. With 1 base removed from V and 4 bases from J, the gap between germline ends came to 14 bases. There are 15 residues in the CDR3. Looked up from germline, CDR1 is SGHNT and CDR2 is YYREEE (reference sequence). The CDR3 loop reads CASSLRGVSTTEAFF. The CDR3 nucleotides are TGTGCCAGCAGCTTGCGCGGGGTTTCGACCACTGAAGCTTTCTTT. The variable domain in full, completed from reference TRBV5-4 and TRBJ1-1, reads ETGVTQSPTHLIKTRGQQVTLRCSSQSGHNTVSWYQQALGQGPQFIFQYYREEENGRGNFPPRFSGLQFPNYSSELNVNALELDDSALYLCASSLRGVSTTEAFFGQGTRLTVV.

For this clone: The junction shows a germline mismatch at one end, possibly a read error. As DNA, the CDR3 is TGTGCTAGCAGCTCCTCTCGAGCAGATACGCAGTATTTT. Translation gives CASSSSRADTQYF. The chain recombines TRBV7-7 with TRBJ2-3; D gene unclear. Looked up from germline, CDR1 is SSHAT and CDR2 is FNYEAQ (reference sequence). The CDR3 is made up of 13 amino acids.

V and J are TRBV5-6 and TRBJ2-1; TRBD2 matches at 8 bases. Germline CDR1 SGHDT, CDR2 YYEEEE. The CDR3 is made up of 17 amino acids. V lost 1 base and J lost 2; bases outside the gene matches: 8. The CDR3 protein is CASSLRGSGKAYNEQFF. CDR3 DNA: TGTGCCAGCAGCTTGAGGGGTAGCGGGAAAGCCTACAATGAGCAGTTCTTC.

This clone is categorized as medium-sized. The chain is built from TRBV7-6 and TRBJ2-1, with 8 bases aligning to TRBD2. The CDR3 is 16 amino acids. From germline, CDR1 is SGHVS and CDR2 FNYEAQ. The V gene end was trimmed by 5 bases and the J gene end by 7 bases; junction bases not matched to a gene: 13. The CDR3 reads CASSEAGAPNGNEQFF. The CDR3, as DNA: TGTGCCAGCAGCGAAGCGGGAGCTCCTAATGGAAATGAGCAGTTCTTC.

The CDR3 protein is CASSLVGGYEQYF. For the CDR3, the DNA is TGTGCCAGCAGCCTTGTGGGGGGCTACGAGCAGTACTTC. The chain has TRBV5-4 and TRBJ2-7; D is perhaps TRBD2 (6 bases). The V and J ends lost 4 bases and 3 bases respectively, with 11 bases between them. Germline values: CDR1 SGHNT, CDR2 YYREEE (reference sequence). CDR3 length equals 13 residues.

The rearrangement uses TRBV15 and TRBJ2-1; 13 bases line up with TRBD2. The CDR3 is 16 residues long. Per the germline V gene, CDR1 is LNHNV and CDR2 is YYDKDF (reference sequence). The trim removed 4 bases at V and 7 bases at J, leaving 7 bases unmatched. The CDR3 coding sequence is TGTGCCACCAGCAACGTACTAGCGGGAGGGCCGAATGAGCAGTTCTTC. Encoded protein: CATSNVLAGGPNEQFF.

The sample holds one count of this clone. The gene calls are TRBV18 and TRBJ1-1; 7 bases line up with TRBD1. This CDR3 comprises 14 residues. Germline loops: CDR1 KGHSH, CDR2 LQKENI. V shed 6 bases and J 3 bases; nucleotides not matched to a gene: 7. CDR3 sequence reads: CASSTRGADTEAFF. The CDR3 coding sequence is TGTGCCAGCTCCACCAGGGGGGCGGACACTGAAGCTTTCTTT.

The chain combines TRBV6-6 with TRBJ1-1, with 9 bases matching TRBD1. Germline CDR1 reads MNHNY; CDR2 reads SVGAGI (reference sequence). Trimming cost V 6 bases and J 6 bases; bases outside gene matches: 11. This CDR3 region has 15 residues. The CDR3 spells CASSNQGTGPSEAFF. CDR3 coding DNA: TGTGCCAGCAGCAACCAAGGGACAGGGCCTTCTGAAGCTTTCTTT.

The CDR3 sequence is CASSATSSGIGYNEQFF. The CDR3 bases are TGTGCCAGCAGTGCTACTTCGAGCGGGATAGGGTACAATGAGCAGTTCTTC. The chain has TRBV27 and TRBJ2-1; TRBD2 aligns across 7 bases. The CDR3 sequence is 17 residues long. The germline CDR1 and CDR2 sequences are MNHEY and SMNVEV (reference sequence). V was clipped by 5 bases and J by 4 bases; unmatched bases: 14.

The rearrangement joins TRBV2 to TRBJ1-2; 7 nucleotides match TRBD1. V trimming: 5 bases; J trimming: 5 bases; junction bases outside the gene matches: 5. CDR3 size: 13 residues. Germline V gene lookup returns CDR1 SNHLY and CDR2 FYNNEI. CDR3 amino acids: CASSLDREYGYTF. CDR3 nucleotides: TGTGCCAGCAGTTTAGACAGGGAATATGGCTACACCTTC.